The present entry profiles one T cell receptor (beta chain) with its context. The PCR was carried out with 60 Vbeta primers and 13 Jbeta primers. Libraries were prepared by immunoSEQ multiplex PCR; TCRdb keeps only in-frame clonotypes and omits some of them. The table lists approximately 140,000 clones, around 74% of them singletons. This sample is part of a study of cytomegalovirus exposure and HLA in healthy donors. The CDR3 covers 15 residues. Germline CDR1 SGDLS, CDR2 YYNGEE. V was clipped by 2 bases and J by 5 bases; unmatched bases: 6. The rearrangement links TRBV9 to TRBJ1-1; the match to TRBD1 covers 10 bases. Sequenced input: PBMCs. The clonotype comes from a man aged 50 to 60 in good health and CMV-seropositive. The CDR3 protein is CASSVWDRGLTEAFF. The CDR3 DNA sequence: TGTGCCAGCAGCGTGTGGGACAGGGGATTAACTGAAGCTTTCTTT. Supplemented by reference TRBV9 and TRBJ1-1, the full variable domain reads DSGVTQTPKHLITATGQRVTLRCSPRSGDLSVYWYQQSLDQGLQFLIQYYNGEERAKGNILERFSAQQFPDLHSELNLSSLELGDSALYFCASSVWDRGLTEAFFGQGTRLTVV.